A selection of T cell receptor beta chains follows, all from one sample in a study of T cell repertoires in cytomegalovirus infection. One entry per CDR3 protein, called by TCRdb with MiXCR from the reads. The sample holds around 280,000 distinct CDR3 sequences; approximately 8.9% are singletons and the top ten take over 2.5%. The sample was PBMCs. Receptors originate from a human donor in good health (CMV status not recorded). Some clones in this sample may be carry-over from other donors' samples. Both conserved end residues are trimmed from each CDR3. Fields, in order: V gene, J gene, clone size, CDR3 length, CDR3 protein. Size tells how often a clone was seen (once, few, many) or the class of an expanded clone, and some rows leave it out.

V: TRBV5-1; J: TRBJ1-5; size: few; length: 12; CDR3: ASTEGGEGQPQH
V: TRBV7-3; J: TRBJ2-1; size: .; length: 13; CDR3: ASSRTSGSYNEQF
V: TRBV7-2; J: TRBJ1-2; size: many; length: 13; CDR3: ASSLVPGGNYGYT
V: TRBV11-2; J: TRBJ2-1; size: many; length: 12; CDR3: ASSPGHLYNEQF
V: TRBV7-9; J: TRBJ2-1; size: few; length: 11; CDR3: ASSLSGGEEQF
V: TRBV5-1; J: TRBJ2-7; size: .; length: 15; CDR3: ASSSYRGTGIPYEQY
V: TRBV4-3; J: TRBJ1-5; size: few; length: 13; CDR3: ASSQVTGGNQPQH
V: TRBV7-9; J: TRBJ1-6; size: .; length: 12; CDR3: ASSTTRGNSPLH
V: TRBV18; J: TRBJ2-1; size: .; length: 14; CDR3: ASSRTRDRGQNEQF
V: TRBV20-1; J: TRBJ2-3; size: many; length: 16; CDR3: SARENRRNPPSTDTQY
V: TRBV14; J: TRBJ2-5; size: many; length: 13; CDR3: ASSPRQAPQETQY
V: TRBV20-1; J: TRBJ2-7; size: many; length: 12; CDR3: SARRVGSSYEQY
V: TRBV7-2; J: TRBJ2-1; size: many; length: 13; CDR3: ASSFTGTTGNEQF
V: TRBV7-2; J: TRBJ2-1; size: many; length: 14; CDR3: ASSFYGGAGKNEQF
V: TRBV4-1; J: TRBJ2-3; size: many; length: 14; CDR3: ASSQSTSRSEDTQY
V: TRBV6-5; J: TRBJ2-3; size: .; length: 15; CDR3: ASSYSGLAGGTDTQY
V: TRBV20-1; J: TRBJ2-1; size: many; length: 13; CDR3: SARDGDTGKSEQF
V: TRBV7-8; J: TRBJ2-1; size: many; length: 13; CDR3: ASSLLRDRGNEQF
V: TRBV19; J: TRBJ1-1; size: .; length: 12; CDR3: ASSIGGLNTEAF
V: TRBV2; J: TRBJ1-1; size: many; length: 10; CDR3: ASNRVSTEAF
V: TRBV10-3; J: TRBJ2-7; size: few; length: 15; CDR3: AISESRGERGPYEQY
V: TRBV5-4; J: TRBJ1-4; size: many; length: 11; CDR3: ASSLAGNEKLF